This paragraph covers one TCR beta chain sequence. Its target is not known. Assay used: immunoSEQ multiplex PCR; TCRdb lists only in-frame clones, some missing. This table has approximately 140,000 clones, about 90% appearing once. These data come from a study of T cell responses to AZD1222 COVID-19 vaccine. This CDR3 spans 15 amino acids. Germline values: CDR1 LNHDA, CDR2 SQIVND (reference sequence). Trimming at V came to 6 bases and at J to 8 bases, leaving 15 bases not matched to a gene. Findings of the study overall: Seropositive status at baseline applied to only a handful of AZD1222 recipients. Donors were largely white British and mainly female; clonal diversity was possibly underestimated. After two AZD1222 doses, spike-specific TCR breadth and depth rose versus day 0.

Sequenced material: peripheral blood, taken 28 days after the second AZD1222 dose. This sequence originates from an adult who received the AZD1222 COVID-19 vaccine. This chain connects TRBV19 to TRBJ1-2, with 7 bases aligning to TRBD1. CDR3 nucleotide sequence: TGTGCCAGTAGGACGACTGCAGGGGGGATGGGAGGCTACACCTTC. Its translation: CASRTTAGGMGGYTF.